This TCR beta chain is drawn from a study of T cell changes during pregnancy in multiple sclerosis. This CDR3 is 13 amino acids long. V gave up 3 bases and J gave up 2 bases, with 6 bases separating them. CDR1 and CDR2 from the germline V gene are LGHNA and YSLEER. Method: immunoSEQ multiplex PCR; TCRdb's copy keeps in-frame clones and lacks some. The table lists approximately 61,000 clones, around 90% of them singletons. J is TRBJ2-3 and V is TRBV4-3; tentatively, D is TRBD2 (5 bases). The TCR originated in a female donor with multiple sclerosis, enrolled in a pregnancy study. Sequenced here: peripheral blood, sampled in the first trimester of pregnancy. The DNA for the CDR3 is TGCGCCAGCAGCCAGCGGGTCACAGATACGCAGTATTTT. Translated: CASSQRVTDTQYF.